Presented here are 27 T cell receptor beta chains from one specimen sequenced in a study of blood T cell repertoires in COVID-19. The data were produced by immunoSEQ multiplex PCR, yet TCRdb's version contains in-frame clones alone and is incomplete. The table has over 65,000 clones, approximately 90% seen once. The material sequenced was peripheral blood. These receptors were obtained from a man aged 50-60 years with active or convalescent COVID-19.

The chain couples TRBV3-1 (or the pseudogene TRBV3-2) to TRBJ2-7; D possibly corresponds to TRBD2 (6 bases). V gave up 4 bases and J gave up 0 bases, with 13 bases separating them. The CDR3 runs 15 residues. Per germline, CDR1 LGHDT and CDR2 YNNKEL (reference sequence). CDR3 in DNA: TGTGCCAGCAGCCTCCAGGCCGGGGGCTCCTACGAGCAGTACTTC. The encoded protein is CASSLQAGGSYEQYF.

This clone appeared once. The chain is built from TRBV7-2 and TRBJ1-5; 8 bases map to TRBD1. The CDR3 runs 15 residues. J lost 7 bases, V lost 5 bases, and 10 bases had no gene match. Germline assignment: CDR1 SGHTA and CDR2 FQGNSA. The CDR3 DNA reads TGTGCCAGCAGCATCTGGACAGGGTCGGAACAGCCCCAGCATTTT. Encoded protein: CASSIWTGSEQPQHF.

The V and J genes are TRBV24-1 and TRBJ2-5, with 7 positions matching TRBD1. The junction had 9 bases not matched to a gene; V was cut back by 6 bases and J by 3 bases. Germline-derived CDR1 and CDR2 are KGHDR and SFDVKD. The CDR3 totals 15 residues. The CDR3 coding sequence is TGTGCCACCAGTAAGAATACAGGGGACAAAGAGACCCAGTACTTC. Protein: CATSKNTGDKETQYF.

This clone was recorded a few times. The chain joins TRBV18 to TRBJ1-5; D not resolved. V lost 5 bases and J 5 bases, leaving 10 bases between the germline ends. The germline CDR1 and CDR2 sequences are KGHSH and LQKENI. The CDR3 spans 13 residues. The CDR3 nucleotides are TGTGCCAGCTCAGAGGGTTTGGATCAGCCCCAGCATTTT. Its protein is CASSEGLDQPQHF.

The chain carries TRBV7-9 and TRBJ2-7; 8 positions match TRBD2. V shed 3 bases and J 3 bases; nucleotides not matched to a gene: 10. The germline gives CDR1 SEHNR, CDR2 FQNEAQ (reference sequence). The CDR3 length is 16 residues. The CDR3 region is CASSFQSGLVIYEQYF. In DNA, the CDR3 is TGTGCCAGCAGCTTCCAATCGGGACTAGTTATCTACGAGCAGTACTTC.

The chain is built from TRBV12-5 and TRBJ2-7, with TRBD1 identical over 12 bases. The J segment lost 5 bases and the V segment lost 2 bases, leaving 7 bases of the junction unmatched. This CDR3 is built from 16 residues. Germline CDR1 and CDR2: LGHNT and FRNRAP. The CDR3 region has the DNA TGTGCTAGTGGTTTGCCACAGGGGACAGGGGGCAACGAGCAGTACTTC. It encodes CASGLPQGTGGNEQYF.

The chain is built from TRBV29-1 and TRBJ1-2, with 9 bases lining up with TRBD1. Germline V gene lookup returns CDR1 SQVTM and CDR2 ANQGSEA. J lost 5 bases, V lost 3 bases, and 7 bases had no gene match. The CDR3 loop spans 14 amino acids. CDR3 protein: CSVERQGESYGYTF. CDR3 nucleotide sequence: TGCAGCGTTGAGAGACAGGGGGAGTCTTATGGCTACACCTTC. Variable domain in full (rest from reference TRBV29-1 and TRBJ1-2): SAVISQKPSRDICQRGTSLTIQCQVDSQVTMMFWYRQQPGQSLTLIATANQGSEATYESGFVIDKFPISRPNLTFSTLTVSNMSPEDSSIYLCSVERQGESYGYTFGSGTRLTVV.

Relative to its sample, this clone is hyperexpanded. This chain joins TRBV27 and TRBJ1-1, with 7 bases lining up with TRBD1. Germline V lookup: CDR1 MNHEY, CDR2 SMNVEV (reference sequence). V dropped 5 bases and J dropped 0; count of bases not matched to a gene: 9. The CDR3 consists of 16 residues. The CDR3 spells CASSPNLGTVNTEAFF. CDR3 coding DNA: TGTGCCAGCAGTCCAAACCTCGGGACAGTGAACACTGAAGCTTTCTTT.

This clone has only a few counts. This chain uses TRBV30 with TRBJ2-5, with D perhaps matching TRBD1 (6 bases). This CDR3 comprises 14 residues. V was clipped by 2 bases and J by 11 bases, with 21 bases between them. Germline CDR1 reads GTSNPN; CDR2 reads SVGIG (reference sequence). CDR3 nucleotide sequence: TGTGCCTGGAGTCCAGGGACACCCGCCGAGGGTCAGTACTTC. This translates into CAWSPGTPAEGQYF.

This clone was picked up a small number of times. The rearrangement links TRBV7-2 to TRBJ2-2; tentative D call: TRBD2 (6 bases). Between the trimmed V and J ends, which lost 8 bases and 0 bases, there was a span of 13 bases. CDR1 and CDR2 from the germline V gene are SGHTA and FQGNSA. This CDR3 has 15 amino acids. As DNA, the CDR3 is TGTGCCAGCGTAGGAGGGAACACGAACACCGGGGAGCTGTTTTTT. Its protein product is CASVGGNTNTGELFF.

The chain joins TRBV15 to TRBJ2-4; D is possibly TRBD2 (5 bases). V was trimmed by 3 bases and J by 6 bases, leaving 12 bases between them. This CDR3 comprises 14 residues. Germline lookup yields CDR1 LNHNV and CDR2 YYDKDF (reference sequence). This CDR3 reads CATSRDRELNIQYF. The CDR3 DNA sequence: TGTGCCACCAGCAGGGACCGGGAACTAAACATTCAGTACTTC.

The CDR3 DNA sequence: TGTGCCAGCAGTGAAGCGGGGGGCTCCTATAATTCACCCCTCCACTTT. It yields the protein CASSEAGGSYNSPLHF. The chain joins TRBV6-1 to TRBJ1-6; D is perhaps TRBD1 (5 bases). This CDR3 has 16 residues. V shed 0 bases and J shed 0 bases, with 6 bases lying between them. The germline V gene has CDR1 MNHNS and CDR2 SASEGT.

CDR3 residues: CASSRRTGTGSGELFF. Written as DNA, the CDR3 is TGTGCCAGCAGTCGCCGGACCGGGACAGGGTCTGGGGAGCTGTTTTTT. The rearrangement links TRBV28 to TRBJ2-2; TRBD1 aligns across 9 bases. V was pared by 5 bases and J by 8 bases, with 12 bases of the junction left unmatched. Germline loops: CDR1 MDHEN, CDR2 SYDVKM. CDR3 length: 16 residues. Looking up the rest from reference TRBV28 and TRBJ2-2 gives the full variable domain: DVKVTQSSRYLVKRTGEKVFLECVQDMDHENMFWYRQDPGLGLRLIYFSYDVKMKEKGDIPEGYSVSREKKERFSLILESASTNQTSMYLCASSRRTGTGSGELFFGEGSRLTVL.

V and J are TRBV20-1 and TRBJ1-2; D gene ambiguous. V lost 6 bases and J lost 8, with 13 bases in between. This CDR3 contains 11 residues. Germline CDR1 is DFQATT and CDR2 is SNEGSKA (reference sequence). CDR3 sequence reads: CSAPGRGGYTF. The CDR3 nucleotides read TGCAGTGCCCCGGGCCGGGGAGGCTACACCTTC.

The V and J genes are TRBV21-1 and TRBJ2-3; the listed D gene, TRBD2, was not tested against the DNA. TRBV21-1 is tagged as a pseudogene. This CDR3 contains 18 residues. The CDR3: CASSNGTSGGPSTDTQYF. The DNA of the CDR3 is TGTGCCAGCAGCAATGGGACTAGCGGGGGACCTAGCACAGATACGCAGTATTTT.

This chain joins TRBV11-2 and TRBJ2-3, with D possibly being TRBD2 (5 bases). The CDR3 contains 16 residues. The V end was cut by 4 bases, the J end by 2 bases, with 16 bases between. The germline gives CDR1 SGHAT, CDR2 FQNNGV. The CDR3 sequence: CASSSSGTYNTDTQYF. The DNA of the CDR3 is TGTGCCAGCAGCTCCAGCGGCACTTATAACACAGATACGCAGTATTTT.

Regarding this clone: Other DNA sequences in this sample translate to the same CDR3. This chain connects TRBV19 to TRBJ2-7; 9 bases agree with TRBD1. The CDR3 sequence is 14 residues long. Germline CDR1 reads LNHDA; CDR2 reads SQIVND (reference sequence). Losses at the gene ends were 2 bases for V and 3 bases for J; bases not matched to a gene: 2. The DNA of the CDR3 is TGTGCCAGTAGTATAAGACAGGGGGGCTACGAGCAGTACTTC. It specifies CASSIRQGGYEQYF. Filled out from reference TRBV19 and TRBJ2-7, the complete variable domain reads DGGITQSPKYLFRKEGQNVTLSCEQNLNHDAMYWYRQDPGQGLRLIYYSQIVNDFQKGDIAEGYSVSREKKESFPLTVTSAQKNPTAFYLCASSIRQGGYEQYFGPGTRLTVT.

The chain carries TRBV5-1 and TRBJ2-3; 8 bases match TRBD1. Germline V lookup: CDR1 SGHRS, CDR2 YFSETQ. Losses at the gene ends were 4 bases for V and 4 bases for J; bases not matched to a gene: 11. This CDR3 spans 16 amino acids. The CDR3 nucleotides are TGCGCCAGCAGCCCCCCTAAACAGGGGGTGGCAGATACGCAGTATTTT. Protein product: CASSPPKQGVADTQYF.

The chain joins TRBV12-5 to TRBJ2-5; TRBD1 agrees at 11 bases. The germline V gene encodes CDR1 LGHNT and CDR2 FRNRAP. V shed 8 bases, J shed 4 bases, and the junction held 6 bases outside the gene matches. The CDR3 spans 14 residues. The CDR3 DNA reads TGTGCTAGTTCCCGGACAGGGGGCGTAGAGACCCAGTACTTC. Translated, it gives CASSRTGGVETQYF.

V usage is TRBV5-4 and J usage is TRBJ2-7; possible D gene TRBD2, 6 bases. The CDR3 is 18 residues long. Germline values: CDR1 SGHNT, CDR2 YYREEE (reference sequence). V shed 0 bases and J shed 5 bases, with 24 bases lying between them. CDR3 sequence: CASSLDLKWGREEDEQYF. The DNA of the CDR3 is TGTGCCAGCAGCTTGGACCTGAAATGGGGCAGGGAGGAGGACGAGCAGTACTTC.

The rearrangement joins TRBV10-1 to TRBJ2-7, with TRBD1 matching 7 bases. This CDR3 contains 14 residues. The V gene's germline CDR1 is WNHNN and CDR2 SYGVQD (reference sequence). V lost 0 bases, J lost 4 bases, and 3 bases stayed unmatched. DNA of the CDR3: TGCGCCAGCAGTGAGTCTAACAGGGGTTACGAGCAGTACTTC. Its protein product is CASSESNRGYEQYF.

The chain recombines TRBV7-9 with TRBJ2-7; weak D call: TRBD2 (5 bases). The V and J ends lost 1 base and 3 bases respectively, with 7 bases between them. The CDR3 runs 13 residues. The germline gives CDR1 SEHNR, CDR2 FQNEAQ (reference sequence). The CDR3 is CASSLGGYYEQYF. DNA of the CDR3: TGTGCCAGCAGCTTAGGAGGGTACTACGAGCAGTACTTC.

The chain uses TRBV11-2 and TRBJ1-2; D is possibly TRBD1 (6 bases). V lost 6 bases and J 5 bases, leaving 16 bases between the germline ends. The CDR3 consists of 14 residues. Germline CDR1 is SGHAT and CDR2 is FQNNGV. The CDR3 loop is CASSWDTQAYGYTF. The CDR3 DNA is TGTGCCAGCAGTTGGGACACACAGGCGTATGGCTACACCTTC.

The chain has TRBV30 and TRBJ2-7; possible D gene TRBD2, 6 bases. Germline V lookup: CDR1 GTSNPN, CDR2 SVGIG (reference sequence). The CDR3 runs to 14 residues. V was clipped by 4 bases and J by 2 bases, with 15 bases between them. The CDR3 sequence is CAWKPTRATYEQYF. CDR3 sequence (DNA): TGTGCCTGGAAGCCGACTAGGGCTACCTACGAGCAGTACTTC.

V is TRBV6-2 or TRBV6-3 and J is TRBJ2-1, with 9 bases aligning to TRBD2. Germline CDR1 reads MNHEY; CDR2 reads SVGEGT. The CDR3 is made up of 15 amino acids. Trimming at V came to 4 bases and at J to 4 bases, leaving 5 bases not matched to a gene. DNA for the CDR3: TGTGCCAGCAGTTTGGGACTAGCCGCATACAATGAGCAGTTCTTC. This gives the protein CASSLGLAAYNEQFF.

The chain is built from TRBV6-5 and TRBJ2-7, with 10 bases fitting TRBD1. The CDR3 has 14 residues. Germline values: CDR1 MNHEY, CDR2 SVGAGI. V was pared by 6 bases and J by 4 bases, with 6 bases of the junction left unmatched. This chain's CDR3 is CASSDRGHLYEQYF. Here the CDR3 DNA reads TGTGCCAGCAGCGACAGGGGGCACCTATACGAGCAGTACTTC.

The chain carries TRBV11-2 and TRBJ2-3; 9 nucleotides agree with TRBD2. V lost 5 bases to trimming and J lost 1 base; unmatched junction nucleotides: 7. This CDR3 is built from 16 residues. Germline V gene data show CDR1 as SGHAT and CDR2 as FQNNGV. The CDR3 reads CASSGASSGGTDTQYF. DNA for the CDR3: TGTGCCAGCAGCGGGGCGTCTAGCGGGGGCACAGATACGCAGTATTTT.